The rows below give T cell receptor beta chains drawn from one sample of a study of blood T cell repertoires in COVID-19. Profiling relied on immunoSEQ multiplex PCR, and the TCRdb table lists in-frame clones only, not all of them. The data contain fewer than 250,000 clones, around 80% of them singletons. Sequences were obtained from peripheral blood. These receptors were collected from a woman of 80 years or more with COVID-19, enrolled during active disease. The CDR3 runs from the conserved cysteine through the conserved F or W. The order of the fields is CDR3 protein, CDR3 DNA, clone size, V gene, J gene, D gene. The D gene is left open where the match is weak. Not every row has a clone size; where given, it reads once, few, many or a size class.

CDR3: CASSRTIGLAGGRYEQYF
DNA: TGTGCCAGCAGCCGTACCATCGGACTAGCGGGGGGGAGGTACGAGCAGTACTTC
size: .
V: TRBV27
J: TRBJ2-7
D: TRBD2

CDR3: CASQKDISKRSTNTGELFF
DNA: TGTGCCAGCCAAAAGGATATAAGTAAGCGGAGCACGAACACCGGGGAGCTGTTTTTT
size: once
V: TRBV28
J: TRBJ2-2
D: .

CDR3: CASRWERGARETQYF
DNA: TGTGCCAGCAGGTGGGAGCGGGGGGCCCGAGAGACCCAGTACTTC
size: once
V: TRBV5-6
J: TRBJ2-5
D: TRBD2

CDR3: CASSVQVNTEAFF
DNA: TGTGCCAGTAGTGTACAGGTTAACACTGAAGCTTTCTTT
size: .
V: TRBV19
J: TRBJ1-1
D: .

CDR3: CASRPTAQETQYF
DNA: TGTGCCAGTAGACCGACAGCTCAAGAGACCCAGTACTTC
size: .
V: TRBV19
J: TRBJ2-5
D: .

CDR3: CASSRGHSYSGNTIYF
DNA: TGTGCCAGCAGTCGGGGACATTCCTACTCTGGAAACACCATATATTTT
size: .
V: TRBV25-1
J: TRBJ1-3
D: .

CDR3: CASSRTGSEAFF
DNA: TGTGCCAGCAGTCGGACAGGGAGTGAAGCTTTCTTT
size: .
V: TRBV6-2/TRBV6-3
J: TRBJ1-1
D: TRBD1

CDR3: CSVDSPGAYGYTF
DNA: TGCAGCGTTGATTCCCCAGGGGCCTACGGCTACACCTTC
size: .
V: TRBV29-1
J: TRBJ1-2
D: .

CDR3: CASQDRVNQPQHF
DNA: TGTGCCAGCCAGGACAGGGTCAATCAGCCCCAGCATTTT
size: .
V: TRBV19
J: TRBJ1-5
D: TRBD1

CDR3: CASSPTHKTEAFF
DNA: TGTGCCAGCAGCCCAACTCATAAGACTGAAGCTTTCTTT
size: .
V: TRBV3-1/TRBV3-2
J: TRBJ1-1
D: .

CDR3: CASSPQAGIGTEAFF
DNA: TGTGCCAGCAGCCCCCAGGCGGGAATCGGGACTGAAGCTTTCTTT
size: .
V: TRBV3-1/TRBV3-2
J: TRBJ1-1
D: .

CDR3: CASFGQGAGHYGYTF
DNA: TGTGCCAGCTTCGGACAGGGGGCGGGTCACTATGGCTACACCTTC
size: .
V: TRBV6-5
J: TRBJ1-2
D: TRBD1

CDR3: CASKSEGSQPQHF
DNA: TGTGCCAGCAAAAGCGAGGGTAGCCAGCCCCAGCATTTT
size: .
V: TRBV2
J: TRBJ1-5
D: .

CDR3: CASSQGDRNTGELFF
DNA: TGTGCCAGCAGCCAAGGGGACAGGAACACCGGGGAGCTGTTTTTT
size: .
V: TRBV4-2
J: TRBJ2-2
D: TRBD1

CDR3: CASSAGGQSSYEQYF
DNA: TGTGCCAGCAGCGCCGGCGGACAAAGTTCCTACGAGCAGTACTTC
size: .
V: TRBV9
J: TRBJ2-7
D: .

CDR3: CAGTRGGYGYTF
DNA: TGTGCCGGGACACGAGGGGGCTATGGCTACACCTTC
size: .
V: TRBV30
J: TRBJ1-2
D: .

CDR3: CASSSGQGRVVGYEQYF
DNA: TGTGCCAGCTCATCTGGACAGGGAAGGGTGGTGGGCTACGAGCAGTACTTC
size: .
V: TRBV18
J: TRBJ2-7
D: TRBD1

CDR3: CASSYSGGGGGYTF
DNA: TGTGCCAGCAGTTATTCAGGGGGCGGGGGTGGCTACACCTTC
size: .
V: TRBV27
J: TRBJ1-2
D: TRBD1

CDR3: CATASPGQGRNEQFF
DNA: TGTGCCACCGCTTCCCCGGGACAGGGGAGGAATGAGCAGTTCTTC
size: .
V: TRBV24-1
J: TRBJ2-1
D: TRBD1

CDR3: CASSPSTPNSPLHF
DNA: TGTGCCAGCAGCCCCTCGACACCTAATTCACCCCTCCACTTT
size: .
V: TRBV6-2/TRBV6-3
J: TRBJ1-6
D: .

CDR3: CASSLGGNTGELFF
DNA: TGCGCCAGCAGCTTGGGAGGCAACACCGGGGAGCTGTTTTTT
size: .
V: TRBV5-1
J: TRBJ2-2
D: .

CDR3: CASSQEIPGPLMNTEAFF
DNA: TGCGCCAGCAGCCAAGAAATTCCAGGGCCATTAATGAACACTGAAGCTTTCTTT
size: once
V: TRBV4-3
J: TRBJ1-1
D: .

CDR3: CASSTGQGYNSPLHF
DNA: TGCGCCAGCAGCACCGGCCAGGGTTATAATTCACCCCTCCACTTT
size: .
V: TRBV5-1
J: TRBJ1-6
D: .

CDR3: CASSRQGAYNEQFF
DNA: TGTGCCAGCAGTCGACAGGGGGCTTACAATGAGCAGTTCTTC
size: .
V: TRBV7-8
J: TRBJ2-1
D: TRBD1

CDR3: CASRVRGEAKNIQYF
DNA: TGTGCCAGTAGGGTACGGGGGGAGGCCAAAAACATTCAGTACTTC
size: .
V: TRBV19
J: TRBJ2-4
D: TRBD2

CDR3: CASSLTENTEAFF
DNA: TGTGCCAGCAGTTTAACAGAAAACACTGAAGCTTTCTTT
size: .
V: TRBV6-2/TRBV6-3
J: TRBJ1-1
D: .

CDR3: CASSVDGTGAGAFF
DNA: TGTGCCAGCAGCGTAGACGGGACAGGGGCTGGAGCTTTCTTT
size: .
V: TRBV9
J: TRBJ1-1
D: TRBD1

CDR3: CASSLEAGNSPLHF
DNA: TGTGCCAGCAGCTTGGAGGCGGGAAATTCACCCCTCCACTTT
size: .
V: TRBV5-8
J: TRBJ1-6
D: .

CDR3: CAISATVGLAGEQFF
DNA: TGTGCCATCAGTGCAACCGTGGGACTAGCGGGGGAGCAGTTCTTC
size: .
V: TRBV10-3
J: TRBJ2-1
D: TRBD2

CDR3: CASSLDRASETQYF
DNA: TGTGCCAGCAGCTTAGATAGAGCTAGCGAGACCCAGTACTTC
size: few
V: TRBV7-2
J: TRBJ2-5
D: .

CDR3: CASTGGEIYGYTF
DNA: TGTGCCAGCACGGGGGGGGAAATCTATGGCTACACCTTC
size: .
V: TRBV28
J: TRBJ1-2
D: .

CDR3: CASSPGQENQPQHF
DNA: TGTGCCAGCAGCCCCGGACAGGAAAATCAGCCCCAGCATTTT
size: .
V: TRBV9
J: TRBJ1-5
D: TRBD1

CDR3: CASSERKGAISNQPQHF
DNA: TGTGCCAGCAGTGAAAGAAAAGGGGCGATTAGCAATCAGCCCCAGCATTTT
size: .
V: TRBV6-1
J: TRBJ1-5
D: .

CDR3: CASSPSQGATEAFF
DNA: TGTGCCAGCTCACCTAGCCAGGGGGCAACTGAAGCTTTCTTT
size: .
V: TRBV18
J: TRBJ1-1
D: TRBD1

CDR3: CASSLYGGGRTDTQYF
DNA: TGTGCCAGCAGCTTGTACGGGGGGGGCCGCACAGATACGCAGTATTTT
size: few
V: TRBV5-8
J: TRBJ2-3
D: TRBD2

CDR3: CASSSATSATGELFF
DNA: TGTGCCAGCAGCTCCGCGACTAGCGCCACCGGGGAGCTGTTTTTT
size: .
V: TRBV7-2
J: TRBJ2-2
D: TRBD2

CDR3: CAWSAGTPYGYTF
DNA: TGTGCCTGGAGTGCCGGGACACCATATGGCTACACCTTC
size: .
V: TRBV30
J: TRBJ1-2
D: .

CDR3: CASSRGTGGIYGYTF
DNA: TGTGCCAGCAGCCGCGGGACAGGGGGGATATATGGCTACACCTTC
size: .
V: TRBV27
J: TRBJ1-2
D: TRBD1

CDR3: CATSRGGRGANEKLFF
DNA: TGTGCCACCAGCAGAGGGGGCCGCGGGGCTAATGAAAAACTGTTTTTT
size: .
V: TRBV15
J: TRBJ1-4
D: .

CDR3: CASSIGPASDEQFF
DNA: TGTGCCAGTAGTATAGGGCCAGCTAGCGATGAGCAGTTCTTC
size: .
V: TRBV19
J: TRBJ2-1
D: .

CDR3: CASSSLGTTNEKLFF
DNA: TGCGCCAGCAGCTCGCTAGGAACAACTAATGAAAAACTGTTTTTT
size: .
V: TRBV5-1
J: TRBJ1-4
D: .

CDR3: CASSEQASNQPQHF
DNA: TGTGCCAGCAGTGAACAGGCCTCTAATCAGCCCCAGCATTTT
size: .
V: TRBV2
J: TRBJ1-5
D: .

CDR3: CATSVRGGRTGNTIYF
DNA: TGTGCCACCAGCGTTAGAGGGGGAAGAACTGGAAACACCATATATTTT
size: .
V: TRBV15
J: TRBJ1-3
D: .

CDR3: CASEIGGGNNEQFF
DNA: TGTGCCAGCGAGATTGGGGGGGGTAACAATGAGCAGTTCTTC
size: .
V: TRBV6-5
J: TRBJ2-1
D: TRBD2

CDR3: CASSPSGGNTGELFF
DNA: TGTGCCAGCAGCCCTAGCGGGGGGAACACCGGGGAGCTGTTTTTT
size: .
V: TRBV27
J: TRBJ2-2
D: TRBD2

CDR3: CASSPRTAPNTGELFF
DNA: TGTGCCAGCTCACCGCGGACAGCTCCGAACACCGGGGAGCTGTTTTTT
size: .
V: TRBV18
J: TRBJ2-2
D: .

CDR3: CASRPPGQGGETQYF
DNA: TGTGCCAGCAGACCTCCGGGACAGGGTGGGGAGACCCAGTACTTC
size: .
V: TRBV6-2/TRBV6-3
J: TRBJ2-5
D: TRBD1

CDR3: CASSQVPGQASSYNEQFF
DNA: TGCGCCAGCAGCCAAGTTCCGGGACAGGCAAGCTCCTACAATGAGCAGTTCTTC
size: .
V: TRBV4-1
J: TRBJ2-1
D: TRBD1

CDR3: CASSVGQAGGNYGYTF
DNA: TGTGCCAGCAGCGTAGGCCAAGCCGGGGGGAACTATGGCTACACCTTC
size: .
V: TRBV9
J: TRBJ1-2
D: .

CDR3: CSASGPGQPQHF
DNA: TGCAGTGCTAGTGGACCAGGCCAGCCCCAGCATTTT
size: .
V: TRBV20-1
J: TRBJ1-5
D: .

CDR3: CASSSRSGGVQETQYF
DNA: TGCGCCAGCAGCTCGAGGAGCGGGGGGGTCCAAGAGACCCAGTACTTC
size: .
V: TRBV5-1
J: TRBJ2-5
D: TRBD2

CDR3: CASSPRVGVGFTDTQYF
DNA: TGTGCCAGCTCACCCAGGGTAGGTGTCGGATTCACAGATACGCAGTATTTT
size: .
V: TRBV18
J: TRBJ2-3
D: .

CDR3: CASSFGGGTFF
DNA: .
size: .
V: TRBV6-5
J: TRBJ1-1
D: .

CDR3: CASSEGGIVNSPLHF
DNA: TGTGCCAGCAGTGAGGGGGGGATAGTGAATTCACCCCTCCACTTT
size: .
V: TRBV6-1
J: TRBJ1-6
D: .

CDR3: CASSLGQTNTGELFF
DNA: TGTGCCAGCAGCTTAGGGCAGACGAACACCGGGGAGCTGTTTTTT
size: .
V: TRBV7-9
J: TRBJ2-2
D: .

CDR3: CASSFGGANTEAFF
DNA: TGTGCCAGCAGCTTTGGCGGGGCGAACACTGAAGCTTTCTTT
size: .
V: TRBV5-4
J: TRBJ1-1
D: .

CDR3: CASSIGSNGPLHF
DNA: TGTGCCAGTAGTATTGGTTCCAACGGGCCCCTCCACTTT
size: .
V: TRBV19
J: TRBJ1-6
D: .

CDR3: CASSLGLSNEKLFF
DNA: TGTGCCAGCAGCTTAGGACTGAGTAATGAAAAACTGTTTTTT
size: .
V: TRBV7-9
J: TRBJ1-4
D: .

CDR3: CASSADHGGNTIYF
DNA: TGTGCCAGCAGCGCGGATCACGGGGGAAACACCATATATTTT
size: .
V: TRBV6-5
J: TRBJ1-3
D: .